This entry lists 17 T cell receptor beta chains sequenced from one sample in a study of blood T cell repertoires in COVID-19. Sequenced by immunoSEQ multiplex PCR; TCRdb stores in-frame clones only, minus some. The repertoire includes 200,000 to 300,000 clones, about 90% of them detected once, and around 3% sits in the top ten. The specimen was PBMCs or T cells enriched from blood (not recorded which). These receptors all stem from a woman between 40 and 50 years old with acute COVID-19.

This rearrangement joins TRBV5-1 to TRBJ2-1; 11 nucleotides match TRBD2. The germline V gene encodes CDR1 SGHRS and CDR2 YFSETQ. Losses at the gene ends were 0 bases for V and 5 bases for J; bases not matched to a gene: 4. This CDR3 spans 16 amino acids. CDR3 residues: CASSLAGLADNNEQFF. The CDR3 DNA reads TGCGCCAGCAGCTTGGCGGGACTAGCGGATAACAATGAGCAGTTCTTC.

The chain couples TRBV24-1 to TRBJ2-5; weak D call: TRBD1 (6 bases). Germline V gene lookup returns CDR1 KGHDR and CDR2 SFDVKD. Trimming pared 6 bases from V and 5 bases from J, leaving 12 bases between. The CDR3 has 13 residues. The CDR3 region has the DNA TGTGCCACCAGTCCGACAGGTCTGGAGACCCAGTACTTC. Translated, it gives CATSPTGLETQYF.

The chain links TRBV14 to TRBJ2-7; 11 nucleotides line up with TRBD2. After removal of 1 base from V and 3 bases from J, the junction contained 5 bases not matched to a gene. Germline CDR1 reads SGHDN; CDR2 reads FVKESK. The CDR3 spans 16 residues. DNA for the CDR3: TGTGCCAGCAGCCAAGCGGGACTAGCGGTAAACTACGAGCAGTACTTC. Residues: CASSQAGLAVNYEQYF.

The J gene is TRBJ2-1, the V gene TRBV10-1; 9 nucleotides agree with TRBD2. The germline gives CDR1 WNHNN, CDR2 SYGVQD (reference sequence). V was pared by 9 bases and J by 7 bases, with 10 bases of the junction left unmatched. The CDR3 is 14 residues long. The CDR3 loop reads CARKLSGSSNEQFF. In DNA form, the CDR3 reads TGCGCCAGGAAGCTTAGCGGGAGTAGTAATGAGCAGTTCTTC.

This clone has just one count. The chain employs TRBV6-2 or TRBV6-3 and TRBJ2-5, with 13 bases matching TRBD2. Germline V gives CDR1 MNHEY, CDR2 SVGEGT. This CDR3 has 17 residues. V shed 5 bases and J 3 bases; nucleotides not matched to a gene: 9. The CDR3 reads CASSDLRGTSGKETQYF. Written as DNA, the CDR3 is TGTGCCAGCAGTGACCTACGCGGGACTAGCGGGAAAGAGACCCAGTACTTC.

The chain links TRBV5-1 to TRBJ2-7, with D possibly being TRBD2 (6 bases). Germline CDR1 is SGHRS and CDR2 is YFSETQ. CDR3 length: 15 residues. The V end lost 0 bases, the J end lost 3 bases, and 13 bases lay between the germline ends. In nucleotides, the CDR3 is TGCGCCAGCAGCTTGGTGTCTAGCGAGCACTACGAGCAGTACTTC. Protein sequence: CASSLVSSEHYEQYF.

This sequence joins TRBV18 and TRBJ1-4; TRBD1 might be the D (6 bases). Trimming removed 6 bases at V and 10 bases at J, with 27 bases between. This CDR3 is built from 17 residues. From germline, CDR1 is KGHSH and CDR2 LQKENI. CDR3 sequence: CASSQTRGQFSVGKLFF. As DNA, the CDR3 is TGTGCCAGCTCCCAGACGCGAGGACAGTTTTCGGTCGGAAAACTGTTTTTT.

This clone was detected a few times. The CDR3: CASSHAGRGTGELFF. The CDR3 nucleotides are TGTGCCAGCAGCCATGCGGGGCGCGGCACCGGGGAGCTGTTTTTT. V gene TRBV3-1 (or the pseudogene TRBV3-2) combines with J gene TRBJ2-2, with D possibly TRBD2 on 6 matching bases. Germline CDR1 LGHDT, CDR2 YNNKEL (reference sequence). The CDR3 covers 15 residues. Trimming stripped 3 bases from V and 4 bases from J, with 12 bases between.

This clone was found once. The V and J genes are TRBV12-2 and TRBJ2-6; no DNA check was done on the table's D call, TRBD2. TRBV12-2 is tagged as a pseudogene. This CDR3 comprises 18 residues. In DNA form, the CDR3 reads TGTGCAAGTCGCTTATTCCTAGCGGGAGGATCCGGGGCCAACGTCCTGACTTTC. Translation gives CASRLFLAGGSGANVLTF.

The chain couples TRBV7-3 to TRBJ2-3; TRBD1 matches at 9 bases. The CDR3 has 15 residues. CDR1 is SGHTA, CDR2 FQGTGA, per germline. V shed 5 bases and J 3 bases; nucleotides not matched to a gene: 6. The CDR3 sequence is CASSPRQGGTDTQYF. CDR3 nucleotides: TGTGCCAGCAGCCCTAGACAGGGGGGGACAGATACGCAGTATTTT.

The genes are TRBV11-3 and TRBJ2-2; 12 bases agree with TRBD2. Germline V gene sequence: CDR1 SGHNT, CDR2 YENEEA. This CDR3 is 16 amino acids long. Germline trimming cut 4 bases from V and 3 bases from J; bases unmatched to any gene: 3. The DNA of the CDR3 is TGTGCCAGCAGCTCGACTAGCGGGGGACACACCGGGGAGCTGTTTTTT. Translated, it gives CASSSTSGGHTGELFF.

The genes are TRBV5-4 and TRBJ2-5; D gene uncertain. This CDR3 is built from 12 residues. Trimming left V 4 bases short and J 5 bases short, with 9 bases between. The germline CDR1 and CDR2 sequences are SGHNT and YYREEE (reference sequence). In DNA form, the CDR3 reads TGTGCCAGCAGCCCGATGAGGGAGACCCAGTACTTC. Translation: CASSPMRETQYF.

The genes are TRBV7-6 and TRBJ2-3, with 11 bases fitting TRBD2. The junction had 18 bases not matched to a gene; V was cut back by 1 base and J by 6 bases. Per the germline V gene, CDR1 is SGHVS and CDR2 is FNYEAQ. This CDR3 spans 20 amino acids. The chain's CDR3 is CASSLGPVSRLAGKQDTQYF. Here the CDR3 DNA reads TGTGCCAGCAGCTTAGGCCCGGTATCAAGACTAGCGGGAAAACAGGATACGCAGTATTTT.

The chain links TRBV10-2 to TRBJ2-2; 7 nucleotides match TRBD2. V dropped 11 bases and J dropped 4; count of bases not matched to a gene: 10. The CDR3 contains 14 residues. Germline values: CDR1 WSHSY, CDR2 SAAADI. CDR3 region: CAGRERRSTGELFF. The CDR3 DNA reads TGCGCCGGGCGGGAGAGGAGGAGCACCGGGGAGCTGTTTTTT.

This sequence joins TRBV7-9 and TRBJ1-1; the match to TRBD1 covers 7 bases. V gave up 4 bases and J gave up 11 bases; unmatched junction bases: 7. The germline V gene encodes CDR1 SEHNR and CDR2 FQNEAQ (reference sequence). The CDR3 length is 12 residues. CDR3 residues: CASSSGQARAFF. In nucleotides, the CDR3 is TGTGCCAGCAGCTCAGGACAGGCTAGGGCTTTCTTT.

The chain has TRBV2 and TRBJ1-2; TRBD1 matches 8 bases. The CDR3 runs 12 residues. The J segment lost 4 bases and the V segment lost 10 bases, leaving 5 bases of the junction unmatched. CDR1 and CDR2 (germline): SNHLY, FYNNEI. CDR3 protein: CATKTGAYGYTF. DNA of the CDR3: TGTGCCACGAAGACAGGGGCCTATGGCTACACCTTC.

The V call is TRBV5-1, the J call TRBJ1-1; 9 bases are a match to TRBD1. CDR1 and CDR2 (germline): SGHRS, YFSETQ. V shed 1 base, J shed 4 bases, and the junction held 2 bases outside the gene matches. This CDR3 has 14 residues. This CDR3 reads CASSLPDRGTEAFF. CDR3 in DNA: TGCGCCAGCAGCTTGCCGGACAGGGGCACTGAAGCTTTCTTT. Filled out from reference TRBV5-1 and TRBJ1-1, the complete variable domain reads KAGVTQTPRYLIKTRGQQVTLSCSPISGHRSVSWYQQTPGQGLQFLFEYFSETQRNKGNFPGRFSGRQFSNSRSEMNVSTLELGDSALYLCASSLPDRGTEAFFGQGTRLTVV.